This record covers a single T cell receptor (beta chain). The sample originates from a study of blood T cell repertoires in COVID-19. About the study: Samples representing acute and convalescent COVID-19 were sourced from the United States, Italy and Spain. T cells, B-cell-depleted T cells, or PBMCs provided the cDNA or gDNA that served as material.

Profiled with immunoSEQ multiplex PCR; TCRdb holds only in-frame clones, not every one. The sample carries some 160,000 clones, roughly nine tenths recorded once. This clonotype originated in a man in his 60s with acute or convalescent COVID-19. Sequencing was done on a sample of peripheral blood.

CDR3 bases: TGTGCCAGCAGTCGTCGCCCGTTGGGGCCTAACAATGAGCAGTTCTTC. It specifies CASSRRPLGPNNEQFF. This chain links TRBV27 with TRBJ2-1, with D possibly being TRBD1 (5 bases). This CDR3 has 16 residues. Looked up from germline, CDR1 is MNHEY and CDR2 is SMNVEV (reference sequence). V was shortened by 5 bases and J by 5 bases, with 19 bases between the two germline ends.